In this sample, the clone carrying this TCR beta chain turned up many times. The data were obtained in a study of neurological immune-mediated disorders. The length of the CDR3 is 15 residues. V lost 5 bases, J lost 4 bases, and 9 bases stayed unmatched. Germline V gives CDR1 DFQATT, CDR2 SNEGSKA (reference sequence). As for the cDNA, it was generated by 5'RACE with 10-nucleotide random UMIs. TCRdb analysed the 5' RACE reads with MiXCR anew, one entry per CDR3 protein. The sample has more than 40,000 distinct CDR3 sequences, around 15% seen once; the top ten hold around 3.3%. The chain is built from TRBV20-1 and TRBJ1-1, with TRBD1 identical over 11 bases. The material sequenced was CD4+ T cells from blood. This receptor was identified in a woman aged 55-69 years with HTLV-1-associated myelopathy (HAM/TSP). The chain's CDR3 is CSASRGTGGSTEAFF. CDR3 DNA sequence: TGCAGTGCTTCCCGGGGGACAGGGGGGAGCACTGAAGCTTTCTTT.